The 23 T cell receptor beta chains listed next were all sequenced from one sample in a study of Ad26.COV2.S vaccination and SARS-CoV-2 variants listed by TCRdb under 2021. The library was prepared using the immunoSEQ multiplex PCR assay. The table was pulled from immuneACCESS by TCRdb, which kept in-frame rearrangements only. Such tables lose some clones; where checked, under half of the loss comes from unresolved V genes, and the rest has no known cause. The sample table shows 510,000 or so clones, and 70% to 90% are seen once. Roughly 13% of the sample is taken by the ten largest. The sample's treatment or condition label is to be understood as: roughly 20 received Ad26.COV2.S at low or high dose, single or two shots; 5 received placebo; per-sample allocation not given. For vaccine and placebo recipients, the sequenced repertoires came from samples collected on day 63 after the first injection.

This specimen consisted of peripheral blood, obtained in a trial of Ad26.COV2.S vaccine versus placebo. The origin of the receptors is a person between 18 and 65 years old who received the Ad26.COV2.S COVID-19 vaccine or a placebo.

On this clone: An end of the junction differs from the germline gene, which may be a read error. The chain is built from TRBV6-2 or TRBV6-3 and TRBJ1-2; D remains ambiguous. CDR3 length equals 11 residues. Germline values: CDR1 MNHEY, CDR2 SVGEGT. The CDR3 reads CASSSGTREGF. CDR3 nucleotide sequence: TGTGCCAGCAGTTCCGGTACTCGGGAAGGCTTC.

The chain links TRBV12-3 or TRBV12-4 to TRBJ1-2; D is unresolved. Trimming removed 6 bases at V and 4 bases at J, with 12 bases between. This CDR3 contains 13 residues. CDR3 in DNA: TGTGCCAGCAGCCTGCTCATTCCCTATGGCTACACCTTC. Translated: CASSLLIPYGYTF.

This clone has only one observation. The chain couples TRBV29-1 to TRBJ2-4; D not resolved. The CDR3 is 15 residues long. Trimming took off 5 bases at V and 0 bases at J, with 14 bases between the two ends. Germline CDR1 SQVTM, CDR2 ANQGSEA. The CDR3, as DNA: TGCAGCGTTCTACCTGATCGACGAGCCAAAAACATTCAGTACTTC. Amino acid sequence: CSVLPDRRAKNIQYF.

The rearrangement links TRBV5-1 to TRBJ2-2; tentatively, D is TRBD2 (6 bases). This CDR3 comprises 15 residues. The germline V gene encodes CDR1 SGHRS and CDR2 YFSETQ. Trimming shortened V by 0 bases and J by 4 bases, and 10 bases separated the two germline ends. This CDR3 reads CASSLDYGSTGELFF. The CDR3 DNA is TGCGCCAGCAGCTTGGATTACGGGAGCACCGGGGAGCTGTTTTTT.

The V call is TRBV5-1, the J call TRBJ1-1; 7 bases are a match to TRBD1. The CDR3 sequence is 15 residues long. With V trimmed by 4 bases and J by 2 bases, 8 bases remained unmatched. Looked up from germline, CDR1 is SGHRS and CDR2 is YFSETQ. The CDR3 DNA sequence: TGCGCCAGCAGCCCGCCGGGACAGCCTAACACTGAAGCTTTCTTT. This sequence encodes CASSPPGQPNTEAFF.

J is TRBJ2-2 and V is TRBV19; either TRBD1 or TRBD2 may fit D (5 bases each). The V end lost 6 bases, the J end lost 5 bases, and 13 bases lay between the germline ends. The CDR3 has 14 amino acids. CDR1 and CDR2 (germline): LNHDA, SQIVND (reference sequence). The CDR3 DNA reads TGTGCCAGTAGAGAGGGGCCGCGGACCGGGGAGCTGTTTTTT. The encoded protein is CASREGPRTGELFF.

The rearrangement uses TRBV9 and TRBJ1-2, with D uncertain. The V end lost 3 bases, the J end lost 6 bases, and 12 bases lay between the germline ends. Germline V gene lookup returns CDR1 SGDLS and CDR2 YYNGEE. There are 13 residues in the CDR3. CDR3 amino acids: CASSAGLWDGYTF. CDR3 sequence (DNA): TGTGCCAGCAGCGCCGGCCTCTGGGATGGCTACACCTTC.

The V gene is TRBV28, the J gene TRBJ2-7; a possible D gene is TRBD1 (6 bases). The CDR3 covers 12 residues. Germline V gene lookup returns CDR1 MDHEN and CDR2 SYDVKM. Trimming removed 5 bases from V and 4 bases from J, with 9 bases in between. CDR3 protein: CASSRTGYEQYF. The DNA for the CDR3 is TGTGCCAGCAGTCGAACAGGGTACGAGCAGTACTTC.

V usage is TRBV28 and J usage is TRBJ1-1; D call uncertain. The CDR3 is 15 amino acids. Germline lookup yields CDR1 MDHEN and CDR2 SYDVKM. The V and J ends lost 3 bases and 2 bases respectively, with 13 bases between them. The CDR3 nucleotides are TGTGCCAGCAGTTTGGGAGGGCAGATCAACACTGAAGCTTTCTTT. Protein: CASSLGGQINTEAFF.

The chain joins TRBV6-4 to TRBJ2-1, with D hard to call. V was trimmed by 1 base and J by 4 bases, leaving 11 bases between them. The length of the CDR3 is 15 residues. Germline V gene lookup returns CDR1 MRHNA and CDR2 SNTAGT. The CDR3 sequence: CASSDYPGQYNEQFF. The CDR3 DNA follows: TGTGCCAGCAGTGACTACCCCGGCCAATACAATGAGCAGTTCTTC.

The chain combines TRBV6-6 with TRBJ2-5; D is unresolved. V lost 6 bases and J lost 5, with 10 bases in between. CDR1 MNHNY and CDR2 SVGAGI come from the germline V gene (reference sequence). The CDR3 totals 12 residues. This CDR3 is CASSPQLETQYF. CDR3 DNA sequence: TGTGCCAGCAGCCCACAATTGGAGACCCAGTACTTC.

The rearrangement joins TRBV29-1 to TRBJ2-3, with 7 bases identical to TRBD1. Germline V CDR1 and CDR2: SQVTM, ANQGSEA. Trimming cost V 7 bases and J 1 base; bases outside gene matches: 2. The CDR3 is made up of 12 amino acids. The CDR3 DNA is TGCAGCGCCGGACAGGGCACAGATACGCAGTATTTT. It translates to CSAGQGTDTQYF.

The rearrangement joins TRBV7-3 to TRBJ2-1; 8 bases match TRBD2. CDR1 is SGHTA, CDR2 FQGTGA, per germline. V was pared by 5 bases and J by 4 bases, with 4 bases of the junction left unmatched. The CDR3 is 14 residues long. Written as DNA, the CDR3 is TGTGCCAGCAGCGCTAGCGGGCCATACAATGAGCAGTTCTTC. Its translation: CASSASGPYNEQFF. Together with reference TRBV7-3 and TRBJ2-1, the CDR3 gives the full variable domain: GAGVSQTPSNKVTEKGKYVELRCDPISGHTALYWYRQSLGQGPEFLIYFQGTGAADDSGLPNDRFFAVRPEGSVSTLKIQRTERGDSAVYLCASSASGPYNEQFFGPGTRLTVL.

This chain joins TRBV27 and TRBJ2-3; 10 positions agree with TRBD2. With 5 bases clipped from V and 5 bases from J, the junction kept 7 bases outside the gene matches. Germline values: CDR1 MNHEY, CDR2 SMNVEV (reference sequence). CDR3 length equals 15 residues. Here the CDR3 reads CASSQRTSGRDTQYF. The CDR3 bases are TGTGCCAGCAGTCAAAGGACTAGCGGTAGAGATACGCAGTATTTT.

This clone was seen only once. The chain carries TRBV3-1 (or the pseudogene TRBV3-2) and TRBJ2-1, with D perhaps TRBD2 (5 bases). CDR1 is LGHDT, CDR2 YNNKEL, per germline (reference sequence). The CDR3 consists of 13 residues. V was cut by 4 bases and J by 7 bases, with 11 bases left in between. The CDR3 DNA reads as TGTGCCAGCAGCCCACCGGGAAAGAATGAGCAGTTCTTC. Translating it yields CASSPPGKNEQFF.

This clone was detected only a few times. CDR3 amino acids: CASSPDRVGEQYF. In DNA, the CDR3 is TGTGCCAGCAGCCCGGACAGGGTGGGCGAGCAGTACTTC. The chain links TRBV7-6 to TRBJ2-7; 8 nucleotides line up with TRBD1. With 5 bases clipped from V and 6 bases from J, the junction kept 6 bases outside the gene matches. This CDR3 spans 13 amino acids. CDR1 and CDR2 from the germline V gene are SGHVS and FNYEAQ.

The rearrangement joins TRBV6-2 or TRBV6-3 to TRBJ2-3; 7 nucleotides match TRBD2. Germline V gene sequence: CDR1 MNHEY, CDR2 SVGEGT. This CDR3 is built from 16 residues. The junction had 14 bases not matched to a gene; V was cut back by 2 bases and J by 9 bases. CDR3 loop: CASSYEGPATGGTQYF. The DNA of the CDR3 is TGTGCCAGCAGTTACGAAGGACCGGCGACGGGGGGAACGCAGTATTTT.

The chain combines TRBV30 with TRBJ1-2, with 7 bases fitting TRBD1. The CDR3 has 13 amino acids. The germline CDR1 and CDR2 sequences are GTSNPN and SVGIG (reference sequence). The CDR3 coding sequence is TGTGCTGTCCCCCGGGACAGCTTTTATGGCTACACCTTC. It specifies CAVPRDSFYGYTF.

V usage is TRBV28 and J usage is TRBJ2-5; TRBD1 aligns across 7 bases. V gave up 8 bases and J gave up 1 base; unmatched junction bases: 10. From germline, CDR1 is MDHEN and CDR2 SYDVKM. This CDR3 has 15 amino acids. CDR3 in DNA: TGTGCCAGCCGGACAGGCACAGCTGTCCAAGAGACCCAGTACTTC. Translated, it gives CASRTGTAVQETQYF.

The rearrangement joins TRBV5-4 to TRBJ1-2; D gene unclear. Germline-derived CDR1 and CDR2 are SGHNT and YYREEE (reference sequence). The CDR3 is 14 residues long. V gave up 4 bases and J gave up 6 bases, with 16 bases separating them. In nucleotides, the CDR3 is TGTGCCAGCAGCGCGTCCCCCGGCAGTCATGGCTACACCTTC. As protein: CASSASPGSHGYTF.

The CDR3 DNA is TGTGCCGAAACCCAACCCGGCGGGAGGGCCGGTGAGCAGTACTTC. Protein: CAETQPGGRAGEQYF. The gene calls are TRBV27 and TRBJ2-7, with 9 bases identical to TRBD2. This CDR3 region has 15 residues. From germline, CDR1 is MNHEY and CDR2 SMNVEV (reference sequence). After removal of 11 bases from V and 7 bases from J, the junction contained 18 bases not matched to a gene.

This chain joins TRBV19 and TRBJ2-7, with D tentatively TRBD2 (6 bases). This CDR3 is built from 13 residues. The germline gives CDR1 LNHDA, CDR2 SQIVND (reference sequence). V lost 3 bases and J 7 bases, leaving 13 bases between the germline ends. CDR3 sequence reads: CASSIAGPREQYF. The CDR3 DNA is TGTGCCAGTAGTATCGCGGGACCGCGGGAGCAGTACTTC.

Turning to this clone: Other nucleotide sequences in the sample specify the same CDR3. The CDR3 here is CASSILRASGQPQHF. The CDR3 bases are TGTGCCAGCAGTATCCTGAGGGCTTCGGGGCAGCCCCAGCATTTT. The gene calls are TRBV6-5 and TRBJ1-5; D remains ambiguous. Per the germline V gene, CDR1 is MNHEY and CDR2 is SVGAGI. There are 15 residues in the CDR3. V shed 5 bases and J shed 7 bases, with 18 bases lying between them.